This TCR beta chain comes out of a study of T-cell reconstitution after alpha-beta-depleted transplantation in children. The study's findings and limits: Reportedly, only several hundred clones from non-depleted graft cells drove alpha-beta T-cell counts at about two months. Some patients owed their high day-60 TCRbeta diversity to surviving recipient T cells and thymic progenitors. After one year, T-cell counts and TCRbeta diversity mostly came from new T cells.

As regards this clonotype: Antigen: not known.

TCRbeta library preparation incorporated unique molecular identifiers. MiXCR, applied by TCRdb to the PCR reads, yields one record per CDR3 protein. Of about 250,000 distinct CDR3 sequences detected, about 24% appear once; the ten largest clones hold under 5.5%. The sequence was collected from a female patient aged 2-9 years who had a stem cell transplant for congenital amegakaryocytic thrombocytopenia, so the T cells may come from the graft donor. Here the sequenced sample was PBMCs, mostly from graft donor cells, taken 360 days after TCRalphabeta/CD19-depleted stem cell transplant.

The CDR3 sequence is CASSQDRGRNTIYF. The CDR3 coding sequence is TGCGCCAGCAGCCAAGATCGGGGGAGAAACACCATATATTTT. The chain carries TRBV4-1 and TRBJ1-3, with a possible D match to TRBD1 (5 bases). V was pared by 0 bases and J by 5 bases, with 8 bases between. The CDR3 runs 14 residues. Germline assignment: CDR1 MGHRA and CDR2 YSYEKL.